This paragraph reports one T cell receptor beta chain. The data derive from a study of blood T cell repertoires in COVID-19. There are 15 residues in the CDR3. The J segment lost 3 bases and the V segment lost 6 bases, leaving 10 bases of the junction unmatched. In germline, CDR1 is MDHEN, CDR2 SYDVKM. Libraries were prepared by immunoSEQ multiplex PCR; TCRdb keeps only in-frame clonotypes and omits some of them. The data contain over 100,000 clones, approximately 82% of them seen just once; the ten biggest clones take up under 8%. The chain uses TRBV28 and TRBJ2-7; 8 bases line up with TRBD2. This TCR came from an elderly woman with active or convalescent COVID-19. Material: peripheral blood. This CDR3 is CASSTNGGVFYEQYF. CDR3 bases: TGTGCCAGCAGCACAAACGGGGGGGTTTTCTACGAGCAGTACTTC.